This T cell receptor (beta chain) emerged from a study of blood T cell repertoires in COVID-19. Study as a whole: Recovery meant two consecutive negative NP/OP PCR tests, professional clearance, or resolved symptoms.

Trimming at V came to 3 bases and at J to 7 bases, leaving 10 bases not matched to a gene. CDR3 length equals 16 residues. In germline, CDR1 is LGHDT, CDR2 YNNKEL (reference sequence). The age range of participants was about 18 to 90 years, with residence in some 25 US areas. The assay was immunoSEQ multiplex PCR, and TCRdb's table has in-frame clones only and misses some. The repertoire consists of hundreds of thousands of clones, with about 86% occurring once and the leading ten covering approximately 3.3%. The V call is TRBV3-1 (or the pseudogene TRBV3-2), the J call TRBJ2-2; 8 bases are a match to TRBD1. This TCR was recovered from a woman aged 50 to 65 in a cohort exposed to, infected with or recovered from COVID-19 (not recorded which). Source material: PBMCs or T cells enriched from blood (not recorded which). The DNA of the CDR3 is TGTGCCAGCAGCCATCCTTCAGGGGGCGCATTCGGGGAGCTGTTTTTT. It is translated as CASSHPSGGAFGELFF.